These T cell receptor beta chains were read from a single sample in a study of cytotoxic CD8 clonotypes in ibrutinib-treated CLL. Libraries were prepared by immunoSEQ multiplex PCR; TCRdb keeps only in-frame clonotypes and omits some of them. The table records about 24,000 clones, around four fifths of them present only once. Sequencing used PBMCs, obtained before ibrutinib treatment. Receptors were obtained from a human donor with chronic lymphocytic leukemia. Each CDR3 is given with its conserved first and last residue. Fields, in order: CDR3 protein, D gene, V gene, J gene. The D gene is left open where the match is weak.

CASSLAQGQGGYEQYF	TRBD1	TRBV7-9	TRBJ2-7
CASSLGGAVGGYTF	NA	TRBV27	TRBJ1-2
CASRRTGAVYEQYF	TRBD1	TRBV5-1	TRBJ2-7
CASGGQLNTGELFF	NA	TRBV7-2	TRBJ2-2
CASSGMKKYSEAFF	NA	TRBV2	TRBJ1-1
CASSESYDYGYTF	NA	TRBV6-1	TRBJ1-2
CASSLDAGPTEAFF	NA	TRBV5-1	TRBJ1-1
CASSYSGQGRDTEAFF	TRBD1	TRBV6-5	TRBJ1-1
CASSLSSGSRNEQFF	TRBD2	TRBV28	TRBJ2-1
CASSYRGGGNIQYF	TRBD1	TRBV7-2	TRBJ2-4
CASSQGRGAKSGYTF	NA	TRBV4-1	TRBJ1-2
CASSLTSRLLYEQYF	NA	TRBV5-1	TRBJ2-7
CAVGSDRDEDGYTF	NA	TRBV7-5	TRBJ1-2
CASSLVYRPAENTIYF	NA	TRBV7-2	TRBJ1-3
CASSVGQFTGELFF	TRBD1	TRBV7-9	TRBJ2-2
CASTLLGNTEAFF	NA	TRBV19	TRBJ1-1
CASSQLAGTSTDTQYF	TRBD2	TRBV14	TRBJ2-3
CASSPINTRARSSYEQYF	NA	TRBV11-2	TRBJ2-7
CASSLTYEQYF	NA	TRBV7-2	TRBJ2-7
CASSLRLASTGELFF	TRBD2	TRBV18	TRBJ2-2
CASSLEASGRFNEQFF	TRBD2	TRBV5-8	TRBJ2-1
CASSIGDRTGELFF	NA	TRBV19	TRBJ2-2
CASSRDLRSYNEQFF	NA	TRBV6-1	TRBJ2-1
CASSDSSKGTEAFF	NA	TRBV6-4	TRBJ1-1
CASSIWRENEQYF	TRBD2	TRBV19	TRBJ2-7
CASSVDGFQAGELFF	NA	TRBV9	TRBJ2-2
CASSEGTAYGYTF	NA	TRBV6-1	TRBJ1-2
CASNLEGTVSHGYTF	NA	TRBV19	TRBJ1-2
CASSEAPNYGYTF	NA	TRBV10-1	TRBJ1-2
CASSLVRLAGVIDTQYF	TRBD2	TRBV7-9	TRBJ2-3
CASSYTPNEKLFF	NA	TRBV5-6	TRBJ1-4
CASQPWEDSYNEQFF	NA	TRBV9	TRBJ2-1
CASSSGTLTLETQYF	NA	TRBV7-2	TRBJ2-5
CASSPAWEGNEAFF	NA	TRBV11-3	TRBJ1-1
CASSQLRAANTEAFF	NA	TRBV4-3	TRBJ1-1